These 30 T cell receptor beta chains came from one sample sequenced in a study of low-dose radiotherapy and immunotherapy resistance in tumors (dated by TCRdb to between 2021 and 2024). The sample's time point label, in plain terms: before trial treatment. For sequencing, an Illumina HiSeq 2500 was employed. Superscript III and a set of TRAV- and TRBV-specific primers were used to synthesize first-strand cDNA, so that both TCRalpha and TCRbeta chains were covered. TCRs were amplified for 20 to 25 PCR cycles with Phusion, using a constant-region primer paired with the adapter attached to the V primers. TCRdb itself trimmed the public reads at Q25 with fastp, ran MiXCR and retained productive beta chains. Each entry is one CDR3 protein sequence, shown with its most common DNA and genes. In this sample the table shows tens of thousands of distinct CDR3 sequences, roughly a sixth of which occur a single time. The ten top clones hold 2.8% of the sample.

Sequenced material: PBMCs, taken before treatment. The source of these receptors is a male donor with prostate cancer.

This clonotype was counted at least ten times. The V gene is TRBV3-1, the J gene TRBJ2-3; D is uncertain. Germline CDR1 LGHDT, CDR2 YNNKEL (reference sequence). Trimming pared 0 bases from V and 4 bases from J, leaving 8 bases between. The CDR3 loop spans 14 amino acids. The CDR3, as DNA: TGTGCCAGCAGCCAAGATCCGAGTCCAGATACGCAGTATTTT. This sequence encodes CASSQDPSPDTQYF.

This clonotype was picked up many times. The genes are TRBV6-5 and TRBJ2-1; 9 bases map to TRBD2. This CDR3 has 15 amino acids. Germline trimming cut 6 bases from V and 4 bases from J; bases unmatched to any gene: 7. Germline V lookup: CDR1 MNHEY, CDR2 SVGAGI. The CDR3 sequence is CASRISGGIYNEQFF. DNA for the CDR3: TGTGCCAGCAGGATAAGCGGGGGGATATACAATGAGCAGTTCTTC.

At least ten counts were recorded for this clonotype. The chain is built from TRBV20-1 and TRBJ1-1; D perhaps matches TRBD1 (6 bases). V shed 5 bases and J shed 5 bases, with 18 bases lying between them. CDR1 is DFQATT, CDR2 SNEGSKA, per germline (reference sequence). The CDR3 runs 14 residues. CDR3 loop: CSARLGGRDTEAFF. DNA for the CDR3: TGCAGTGCTCGGCTTGGGGGGCGTGATACTGAAGCTTTCTTT.

This clonotype was recorded many times. The rearrangement joins TRBV2 to TRBJ2-5, with no clear D. Germline V gives CDR1 SNHLY, CDR2 FYNNEI. This CDR3 has 13 amino acids. Trimming removed 4 bases at V and 5 bases at J, with 11 bases between. The CDR3 DNA follows: TGTGCCAGCAGTGTTGGAACCAGGGAGACCCAGTACTTC. This translates into CASSVGTRETQYF.

This clonotype occurred many times. V and J are TRBV20-1 and TRBJ1-6; D remains ambiguous. Trimming took 3 bases from V and 5 from J, leaving 11 bases between them. Germline V gene data show CDR1 as DFQATT and CDR2 as SNEGSKA (reference sequence). The CDR3 sequence is 14 residues long. CDR3 sequence (DNA): TGCAGTGCTAGTCTTCGGAGTGATAATTCACCCCTCCACTTT. Its protein is CSASLRSDNSPLHF.

This clonotype was counted at least ten times. The rearrangement links TRBV3-1 to TRBJ1-6, with 7 bases identical to TRBD1. CDR3 length equals 17 residues. Germline loops: CDR1 LGHDT, CDR2 YNNKEL (reference sequence). The V and J ends lost 1 base and 7 bases, in that order; junction bases with no gene match: 10. In nucleotides, the CDR3 is TGTGCCAGCAGCCAAGTCTTTCGACAGGGAGGAAATTCACCCCTCCACTTT. It yields the protein CASSQVFRQGGNSPLHF. Together with reference TRBV3-1 and TRBJ1-6, the CDR3 gives the full variable domain: DTAVSQTPKYLVTQMGNDKSIKCEQNLGHDTMYWYKQDSKKFLKIMFSYNNKELIINETVPNRFSPKSPDKAHLNLHINSLELGDSAVYFCASSQVFRQGGNSPLHFGNGTRLTVT.

This clonotype was seen repeatedly, ten times or more. The chain employs TRBV19 and TRBJ2-5; 10 positions agree with TRBD1. With V trimmed by 10 bases and J by 4 bases, 3 bases remained unmatched. Germline V gene sequence: CDR1 LNHDA, CDR2 SQIVND (reference sequence). The CDR3 sequence is 12 residues long. CDR3 nucleotide sequence: TGTGCCACGAGGACAGGGGGAGAGACCCAGTACTTC. It codes for CATRTGGETQYF.

This clonotype was seen ten or more times. The J gene is TRBJ2-7, the V gene TRBV12-3 or TRBV12-4; TRBD2 agrees at 11 bases. This CDR3 is built from 13 residues. Trimming at V came to 5 bases and at J to 7 bases, leaving 4 bases not matched to a gene. The CDR3 nucleotides read TGTGCCAGCAGTACTAGCGGGGGACGGGAGCAGTACTTC. It yields the protein CASSTSGGREQYF.

This clonotype occurred many times. This chain links TRBV9 with TRBJ1-2; possibly TRBD1 for D (6 bases). V lost 0 bases, J lost 3 bases, and 12 bases lay in between. This CDR3 region has 15 residues. The germline gives CDR1 SGDLS, CDR2 YYNGEE. The CDR3 DNA follows: TGTGCCAGCAGCGTAGCAGGGGCCCTAGACTATGGCTACACCTTC. It is translated as CASSVAGALDYGYTF.

This clonotype was seen repeatedly, ten times or more. The chain joins TRBV3-1 to TRBJ2-5; D call uncertain. V was clipped by 2 bases and J by 4 bases, with 2 bases between them. The CDR3 loop spans 11 amino acids. Germline lookup yields CDR1 LGHDT and CDR2 YNNKEL (reference sequence). CDR3 in DNA: TGTGCCAGCAGCCAAATAGAGACCCAGTACTTC. The encoded protein is CASSQIETQYF.

The sample holds many counts of this clonotype. The chain uses TRBV6-2 or TRBV6-3 and TRBJ1-3; no reliable D call. The ends were cut back, 2 bases at V and 0 bases at J, with 8 bases in the middle. The CDR3 is 15 residues long. CDR1 and CDR2 from the germline V gene are MNHEY and SVGEGT. CDR3 in amino acids: CASSYSSLSGNTIYF. For the CDR3, the DNA is TGTGCCAGCAGTTACAGTAGTCTCTCTGGAAACACCATATATTTT.

About this clonotype itself: Given a much more abundant clone one base away, this may be a read error. The chain recombines TRBV7-6 with TRBJ2-2; the D is unclear. Looked up from germline, CDR1 is SGHVS and CDR2 is FNYEAQ. Trimming took 6 bases from V and 2 from J, leaving 10 bases between them. The CDR3 is 14 residues long. The DNA of the CDR3 is TGTGCCAGCAGACGGAACTATAACACCGGGGAGCTGTTTTTT. Translating it yields CASRRNYNTGELFF.

This clonotype was observed at least ten times. The chain uses TRBV7-3 and TRBJ1-1; D uncertain. Trimming removed 6 bases from V and 0 bases from J, with 8 bases in between. Germline assignment: CDR1 SGHTA and CDR2 FQGTGA. CDR3 size: 13 residues. The CDR3 DNA reads as TGTGCCAGCAGGGCCGGGATGAACACTGAAGCTTTCTTT. It codes for CASRAGMNTEAFF.

With respect to this clonotype: A far larger clone is just one base off, so this is likely a read error. The CDR3 does not close with the conserved phenylalanine or tryptophan, likely indicating a read error. The V call is TRBV5-3, the J call TRBJ2-1; 9 bases align to TRBD2. TRBV5-3 is marked as an open reading frame, function uncertain. The CDR3 is 16 residues long. The CDR3 protein is CASSLERAGGDNEQFY. The CDR3 DNA is TGTGCCAGCAGCTTGGAAAGGGCGGGGGGGGACAATGAGCAGTTCTAC.

This clonotype was seen a few times. The genes are TRBV20-1 and TRBJ2-7; 13 bases fit TRBD2. Germline assignment: CDR1 DFQATT and CDR2 SNEGSKA (reference sequence). CDR3 size: 17 residues. The junction had 12 bases not matched to a gene; V was cut back by 4 bases and J by 3 bases. The CDR3 spells CSATKSGTSGVGYEQYF. For the CDR3, the DNA is TGCAGTGCTACGAAATCCGGGACTAGCGGGGTGGGCTACGAGCAGTACTTC.

In this sample, this clonotype turned up many times. The rearrangement joins TRBV7-3 to TRBJ2-2; 7 bases fit TRBD2. The ends lost 5 bases at V and 6 bases at J; junction bases unmatched: 6. Per germline, CDR1 SGHTA and CDR2 FQGTGA. There are 14 residues in the CDR3. The CDR3 coding sequence is TGTGCCAGCAGCCCCACGGGGGGACCCGGGGAGCTGTTTTTT. Translated, it gives CASSPTGGPGELFF.

This clonotype was recorded at least ten times. The rearrangement uses TRBV7-9 and TRBJ2-7; maybe TRBD2 (5 bases). CDR3 length equals 14 residues. The ends were cut back, 6 bases at V and 1 base at J, with 13 bases in the middle. The germline V gene has CDR1 SEHNR and CDR2 FQNEAQ (reference sequence). This CDR3 reads CASSSPPGSYEQYF. Here the CDR3 DNA reads TGTGCCAGCAGTTCCCCCCCGGGGTCCTACGAGCAGTACTTC.

This clonotype has at least ten counts. CDR3 coding DNA: TGTGCCAGCAGCCGACAGGGCACCGCTGAAGCTTTCTTT. As protein: CASSRQGTAEAFF. The chain employs TRBV14 and TRBJ1-1; 7 bases are shared with TRBD1. V lost 4 bases to trimming and J lost 6 bases; unmatched junction nucleotides: 5. The CDR3 totals 13 residues. Per germline, CDR1 SGHDN and CDR2 FVKESK.

This clonotype was counted once. The junction departs from germline at one end; a sequencing error may be responsible. The chain employs TRBV3-1 and TRBJ1-6; D remains ambiguous. The germline V gene encodes CDR1 LGHDT and CDR2 YNNKEL (reference sequence). The CDR3 is 16 amino acids. The CDR3 sequence is CASSLDTGLADSLLHF. The CDR3 DNA is TGTGCCAGCAGCCTAGACACGGGTCTGGCGGATTCACTCCTCCACTTT.

This clonotype was observed many times. The V call is TRBV5-1, the J call TRBJ2-5; 8 bases match TRBD1. This CDR3 is 13 amino acids long. Trimming took 4 bases from V and 4 from J; bases not matched to a gene: 3. The germline CDR1 and CDR2 sequences are SGHRS and YFSETQ. In nucleotides, the CDR3 is TGCGCCAGCAGCAGCGGACAGGGAGAGACCCAGTACTTC. This translates into CASSSGQGETQYF.

This clonotype was detected many times. The chain recombines TRBV7-2 with TRBJ2-2; either TRBD1 or TRBD2 may supply D (5 bases each). CDR1 and CDR2 from the germline V gene are SGHTA and FQGNSA. The ends were cut back, 5 bases at V and 3 bases at J, with 13 bases in the middle. CDR3 length equals 15 residues. The CDR3 DNA follows: TGTGCCAGCAGCCCCTATGGGGGAGACACCGGGGAGCTGTTTTTT. Its protein is CASSPYGGDTGELFF.

This clonotype was seen repeatedly, ten times or more. V gene TRBV11-2 combines with J gene TRBJ2-1; TRBD1 might be the D (5 bases). This CDR3 has 15 amino acids. Trimming cost V 2 bases and J 7 bases, with 15 bases left between them. Germline assignment: CDR1 SGHAT and CDR2 FQNNGV. The CDR3 region is CASSLSSRVGNEQFF. Written as DNA, the CDR3 is TGTGCCAGCAGCTTATCTTCCAGGGTTGGTAATGAGCAGTTCTTC.

This clonotype was counted at least ten times. The CDR3 is CASSQIGSNQPQHF. The CDR3 DNA is TGTGCCAGCAGCCAAATCGGTAGCAATCAGCCCCAGCATTTT. The chain links TRBV3-1 to TRBJ1-5, with no clear D. CDR1 is LGHDT, CDR2 YNNKEL, per germline (reference sequence). V lost 2 bases to trimming and J lost 0 bases, with 5 bases between them. The CDR3 has 14 residues. Together with reference TRBV3-1 and TRBJ1-5, the CDR3 gives the full variable domain: DTAVSQTPKYLVTQMGNDKSIKCEQNLGHDTMYWYKQDSKKFLKIMFSYNNKELIINETVPNRFSPKSPDKAHLNLHINSLELGDSAVYFCASSQIGSNQPQHFGDGTRLSIL.

This clonotype was recorded at least ten times. This chain uses TRBV20-1 with TRBJ2-7; D perhaps matches TRBD2 (6 bases). CDR3 length equals 15 residues. Germline V gene data show CDR1 as DFQATT and CDR2 as SNEGSKA (reference sequence). The CDR3 DNA sequence: TGCAGCCTGCGCGGACGGGGACGGGAGAGATACGAGCAGTACTTC. Amino acid sequence: CSLRGRGRERYEQYF.

In this sample, this clonotype turned up many times. The CDR3 nucleotides read TGTGCCAGTAGTTTGGCTAATCCGGGGGAGGCGGGTCATGGCTACACCTTC. Its translation: CASSLANPGEAGHGYTF. The rearrangement links TRBV19 to TRBJ1-2; perhaps TRBD1 as D (5 bases). The germline gives CDR1 LNHDA, CDR2 SQIVND (reference sequence). This CDR3 comprises 17 residues. Trimming stripped 5 bases from V and 6 bases from J, with 25 bases between. Looking up the rest from reference TRBV19 and TRBJ1-2 gives the full variable domain: DGGITQSPKYLFRKEGQNVTLSCEQNLNHDAMYWYRQDPGQGLRLIYYSQIVNDFQKGDIAEGYSVSREKKESFPLTVTSAQKNPTAFYLCASSLANPGEAGHGYTFGSGTRLTVV.

This clonotype was observed at least ten times. The genes are TRBV29-1 and TRBJ2-3, with 10 bases aligning to TRBD2. CDR3 length: 12 residues. The germline V gene encodes CDR1 SQVTM and CDR2 ANQGSEA. After removal of 7 bases from V and 4 bases from J, the junction contained 2 bases not matched to a gene. The CDR3 sequence is CSASGGADTQYF. The CDR3 DNA follows: TGCAGCGCTAGCGGGGGCGCAGATACGCAGTATTTT.

A word on this clonotype: A far larger clone is a single base away, which makes a read error likely. Likely a read error: the CDR3 ends without its conserved phenylalanine or tryptophan. This chain connects TRBV9 to TRBJ2-7, with D possibly matching TRBD1 (6 bases). Germline assignment: CDR1 SGDLS and CDR2 YYNGEE. This CDR3 is built from 14 residues. The chain's CDR3 is CASNRRGGTYEQYS. CDR3 DNA: TGCGCCAGCAACCGCAGGGGTGGCACCTACGAGCAGTACTCC.

About this clonotype itself: Since a far larger clone is one base different, this is likely a read error. The genes are TRBV13 and TRBJ1-5; possible D gene TRBD1, 6 bases. Germline CDR1 and CDR2: PRHDT and FYEKMQ (reference sequence). V lost 6 bases and J 6 bases, leaving 18 bases between the germline ends. The CDR3 is made up of 15 amino acids. The CDR3 DNA is TGTGCCAGCAGTGTCTCCAGGGGATGGGGTCAGCCCCAGCATTTT. Protein product: CASSVSRGWGQPQHF.

V and J are TRBV21-1 and TRBJ2-7; the table's TRBD1 call for D was not verified on the DNA. TRBV21-1 is a recognized pseudogene. This CDR3 has 16 amino acids. The DNA for the CDR3 is TGTGCCAGCAGCACCCAGGGGGGACAGGGTTTCCACGAGCAGTACTTC. Translation gives CASSTQGGQGFHEQYF.

In the case of this clonotype: No conserved phenylalanine or tryptophan is present at the end of the CDR3, so a read error is the likely explanation. The rearrangement joins TRBV5-1 to TRBJ2-3, with unresolved D. CDR3 length equals 16 residues. Germline CDR1 is SGHRS and CDR2 is YFSETQ. V lost 0 bases and J 6 bases, leaving 17 bases between the germline ends. The CDR3: CASSLGDRRRKDTQYY. CDR3 in DNA: TGCGCCAGCAGCTTGGGAGACCGACGACGCAAGGATACGCAGTATTAT.